Below, one T cell receptor (beta chain) is given with its context. Clones were read by immunoSEQ multiplex PCR, and TCRdb kept only the in-frame ones, dropping some. In the table there are roughly 300,000 clones, roughly 88% of which are singletons. Trimming removed 7 bases from V and 6 bases from J, with 19 bases in between. In germline, CDR1 is MDHEN, CDR2 SYDVKM. The CDR3 covers 15 residues. This sample is part of a study of blood T cell repertoires in COVID-19. The receptor was derived from a woman aged 45 to 65 with acute or convalescent COVID-19. The rearrangement joins TRBV28 to TRBJ2-1; weak D call: TRBD2 (6 bases). Sequencing was done on a sample of peripheral blood. The CDR3 coding sequence is TGTGCCAGCACTACGCCCTCTACTAGCCTCAATGAGCAGTTCTTC. This sequence encodes CASTTPSTSLNEQFF.